The table lists the clone carrying this T cell receptor (beta chain) with a few counts. Original processing notes: Scientists estimated how many nucleated cells there were by amplifying reference gene primers. Sequencing was performed with immunoSEQ multiplex PCR; in TCRdb, only in-frame clones are kept and a portion is missing. Clone size and V and J calls were adopted from that table, with D and trimming inferred from the DNA. The table shows roughly 46,000 clones, with approximately 80% occurring only once. The sample originates from a study of blood T cell repertoires in COVID-19. Study-level information: The analysed material was cDNA or gDNA that came from T cells, B-cell-depleted T cells, or PBMCs.

Germline V gives CDR1 LNHNV, CDR2 YYDKDF (reference sequence). This CDR3 region has 17 residues. The J segment lost 7 bases and the V segment lost 0 bases, leaving 15 bases of the junction unmatched. Source material: peripheral blood. The sequence came from a man between 60 and 75 years old with acute or convalescent COVID-19. V usage is TRBV15 and J usage is TRBJ2-7; 7 bases map to TRBD1. The CDR3 loop is CATSREGIDRDVGEQYF. The CDR3 bases are TGTGCCACCAGCAGAGAAGGGATAGACAGGGACGTTGGGGAGCAGTACTTC.